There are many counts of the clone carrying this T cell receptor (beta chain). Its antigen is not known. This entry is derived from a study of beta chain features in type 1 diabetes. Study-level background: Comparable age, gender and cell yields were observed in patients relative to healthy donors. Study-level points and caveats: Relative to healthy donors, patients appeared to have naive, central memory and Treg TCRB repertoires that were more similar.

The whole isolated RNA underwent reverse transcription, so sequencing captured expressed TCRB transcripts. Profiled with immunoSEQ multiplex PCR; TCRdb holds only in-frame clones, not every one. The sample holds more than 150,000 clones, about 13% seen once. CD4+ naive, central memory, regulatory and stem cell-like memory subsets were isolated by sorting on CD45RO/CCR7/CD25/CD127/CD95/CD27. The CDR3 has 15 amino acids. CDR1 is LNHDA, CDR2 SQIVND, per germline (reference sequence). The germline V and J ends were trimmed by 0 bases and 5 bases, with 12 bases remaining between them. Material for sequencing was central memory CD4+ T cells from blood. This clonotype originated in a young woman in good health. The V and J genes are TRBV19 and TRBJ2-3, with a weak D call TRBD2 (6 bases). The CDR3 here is CASSIEKEGVDTQYF. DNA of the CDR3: TGTGCCAGTAGTATAGAAAAGGAGGGTGTAGATACGCAGTATTTT.